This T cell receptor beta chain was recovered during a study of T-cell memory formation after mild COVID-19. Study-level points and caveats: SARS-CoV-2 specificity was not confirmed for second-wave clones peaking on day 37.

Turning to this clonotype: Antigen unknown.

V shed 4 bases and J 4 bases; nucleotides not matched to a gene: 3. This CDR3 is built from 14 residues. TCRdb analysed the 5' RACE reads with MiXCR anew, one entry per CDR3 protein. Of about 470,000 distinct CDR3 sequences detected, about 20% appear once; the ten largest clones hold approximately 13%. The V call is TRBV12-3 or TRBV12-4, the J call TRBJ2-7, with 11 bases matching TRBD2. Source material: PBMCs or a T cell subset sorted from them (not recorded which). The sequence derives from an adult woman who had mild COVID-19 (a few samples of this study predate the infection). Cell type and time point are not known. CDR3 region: CASSSASGRYEQYF. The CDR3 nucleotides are TGTGCCAGCAGTTCCGCTAGCGGGAGGTACGAGCAGTACTTC.